This TCR beta chain was identified in a study of OX40 agonist ivuxolimab in advanced cancers. Assay used: immunoSEQ multiplex PCR; TCRdb lists only in-frame clones, some missing. The table lists 53,000 or so clones, nearly 95% of them singletons. The germline gives CDR1 PRHDT, CDR2 FYEKMQ (reference sequence). V shed 0 bases and J shed 2 bases, with 10 bases lying between them. The CDR3 runs 15 residues. This clone has a single count. The V call is TRBV13, the J call TRBJ2-5; maybe TRBD2 (6 bases). This receptor was obtained from an adult with an advanced solid tumor such as melanoma, head and neck, liver or kidney cancer. This material consisted of CD4+ or CD8+ T cells sorted from blood, taken in a trial of the OX40 agonist ivuxolimab. CDR3 region: CASSLGRSGQETQYF. The CDR3 nucleotides read TGTGCCAGCAGCTTAGGTCGTAGCGGACAAGAGACCCAGTACTTC.